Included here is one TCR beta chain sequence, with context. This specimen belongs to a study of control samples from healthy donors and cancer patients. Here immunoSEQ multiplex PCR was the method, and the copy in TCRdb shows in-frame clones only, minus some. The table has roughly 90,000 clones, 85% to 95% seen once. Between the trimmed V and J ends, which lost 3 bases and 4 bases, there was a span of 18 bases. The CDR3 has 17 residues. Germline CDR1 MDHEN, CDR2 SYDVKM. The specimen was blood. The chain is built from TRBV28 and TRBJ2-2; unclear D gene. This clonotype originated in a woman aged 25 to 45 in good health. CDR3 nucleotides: TGTGCCAGCAGTTTTTTTGGTGGCATTACGGTCACCGGGGAGCTGTTTTTT. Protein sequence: CASSFFGGITVTGELFF.